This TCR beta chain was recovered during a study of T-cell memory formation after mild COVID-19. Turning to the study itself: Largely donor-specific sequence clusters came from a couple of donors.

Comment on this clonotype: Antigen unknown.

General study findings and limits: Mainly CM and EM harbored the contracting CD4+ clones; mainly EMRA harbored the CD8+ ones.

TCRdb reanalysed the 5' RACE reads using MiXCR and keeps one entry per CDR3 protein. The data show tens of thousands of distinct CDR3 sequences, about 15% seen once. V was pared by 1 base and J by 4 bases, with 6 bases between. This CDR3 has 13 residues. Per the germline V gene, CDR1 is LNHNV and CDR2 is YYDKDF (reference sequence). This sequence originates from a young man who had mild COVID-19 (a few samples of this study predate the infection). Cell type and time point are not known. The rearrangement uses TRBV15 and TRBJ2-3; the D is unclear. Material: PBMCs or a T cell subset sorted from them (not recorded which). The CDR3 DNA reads TGTGCCACCAGCAGAGGAAATTCAGATACGCAGTATTTT. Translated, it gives CATSRGNSDTQYF.